This TCR beta chain derives from a study of graft-versus-host responses after intestinal transplantation. Clones were read by immunoSEQ multiplex PCR, and TCRdb kept only the in-frame ones, dropping some. The sample lists tens of thousands of clones, roughly 87% occurring once. V shed 1 base and J shed 13 bases, with 16 bases lying between them. Germline V gene sequence: CDR1 SEHNR, CDR2 FQNEAQ (reference sequence). The CDR3 length is 13 residues. Concerning this clone: Its antigen is undetermined.

The TCR was taken from a human donor who was the organ donor for an intestinal transplant. This sequence joins TRBV7-9 and TRBJ1-1, with D unclear. This specimen was unstimulated CD8+ T cells sorted from spleen or lymph node cells, taken before transplant. The CDR3 loop reads CASSLGPQRRDFF. CDR3 nucleotide sequence: TGTGCCAGCAGCTTAGGTCCCCAACGTAGAGATTTCTTT.